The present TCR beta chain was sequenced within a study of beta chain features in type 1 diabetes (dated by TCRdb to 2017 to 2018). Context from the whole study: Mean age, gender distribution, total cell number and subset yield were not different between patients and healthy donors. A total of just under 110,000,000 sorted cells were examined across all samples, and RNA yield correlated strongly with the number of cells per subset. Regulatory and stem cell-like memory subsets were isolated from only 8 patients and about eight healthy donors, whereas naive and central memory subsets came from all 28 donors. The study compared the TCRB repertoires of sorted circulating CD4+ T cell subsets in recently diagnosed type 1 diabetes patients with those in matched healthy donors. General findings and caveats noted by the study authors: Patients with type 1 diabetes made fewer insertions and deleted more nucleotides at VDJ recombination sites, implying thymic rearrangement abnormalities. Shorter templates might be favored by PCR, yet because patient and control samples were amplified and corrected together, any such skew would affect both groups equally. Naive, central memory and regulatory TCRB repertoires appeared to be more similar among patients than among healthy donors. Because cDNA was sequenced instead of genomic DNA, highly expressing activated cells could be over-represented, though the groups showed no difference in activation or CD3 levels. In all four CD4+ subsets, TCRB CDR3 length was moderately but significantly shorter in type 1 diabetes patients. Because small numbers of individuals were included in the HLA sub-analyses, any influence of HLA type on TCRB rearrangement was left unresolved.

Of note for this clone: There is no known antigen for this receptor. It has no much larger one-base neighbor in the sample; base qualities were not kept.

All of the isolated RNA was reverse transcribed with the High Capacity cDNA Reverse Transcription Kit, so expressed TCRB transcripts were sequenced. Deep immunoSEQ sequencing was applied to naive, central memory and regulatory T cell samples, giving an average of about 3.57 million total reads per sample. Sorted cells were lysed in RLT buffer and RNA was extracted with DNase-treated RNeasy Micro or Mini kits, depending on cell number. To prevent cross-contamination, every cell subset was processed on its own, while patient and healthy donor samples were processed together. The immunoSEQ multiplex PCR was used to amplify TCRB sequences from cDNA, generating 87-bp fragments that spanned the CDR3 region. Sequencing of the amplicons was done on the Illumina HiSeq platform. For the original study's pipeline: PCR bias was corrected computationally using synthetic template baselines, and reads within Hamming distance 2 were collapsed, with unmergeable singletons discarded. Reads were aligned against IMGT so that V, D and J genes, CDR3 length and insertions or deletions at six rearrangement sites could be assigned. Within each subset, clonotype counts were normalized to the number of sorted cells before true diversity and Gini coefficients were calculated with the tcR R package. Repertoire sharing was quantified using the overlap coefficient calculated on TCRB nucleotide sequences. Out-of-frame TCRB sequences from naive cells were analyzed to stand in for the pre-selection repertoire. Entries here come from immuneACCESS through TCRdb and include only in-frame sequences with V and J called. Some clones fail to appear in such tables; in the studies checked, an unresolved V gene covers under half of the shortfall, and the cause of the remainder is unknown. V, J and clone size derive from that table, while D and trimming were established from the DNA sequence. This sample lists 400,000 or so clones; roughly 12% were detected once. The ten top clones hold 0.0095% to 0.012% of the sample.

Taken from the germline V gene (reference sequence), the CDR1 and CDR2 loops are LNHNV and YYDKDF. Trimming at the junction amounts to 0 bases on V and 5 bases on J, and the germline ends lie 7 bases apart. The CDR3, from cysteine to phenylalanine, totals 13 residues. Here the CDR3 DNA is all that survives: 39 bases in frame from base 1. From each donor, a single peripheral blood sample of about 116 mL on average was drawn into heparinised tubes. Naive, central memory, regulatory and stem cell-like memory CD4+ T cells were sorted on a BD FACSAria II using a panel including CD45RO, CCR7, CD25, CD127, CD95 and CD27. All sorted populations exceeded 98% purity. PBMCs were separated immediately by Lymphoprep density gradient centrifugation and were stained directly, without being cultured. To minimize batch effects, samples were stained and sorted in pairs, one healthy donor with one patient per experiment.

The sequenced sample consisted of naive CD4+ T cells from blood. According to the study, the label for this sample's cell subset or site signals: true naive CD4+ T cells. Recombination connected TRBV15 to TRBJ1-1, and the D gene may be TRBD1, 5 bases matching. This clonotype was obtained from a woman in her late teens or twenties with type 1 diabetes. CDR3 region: CATSREQATEAFF. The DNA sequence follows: TGTGCCACCAGCAGAGAACAGGCAACTGAAGCTTTCTTT.